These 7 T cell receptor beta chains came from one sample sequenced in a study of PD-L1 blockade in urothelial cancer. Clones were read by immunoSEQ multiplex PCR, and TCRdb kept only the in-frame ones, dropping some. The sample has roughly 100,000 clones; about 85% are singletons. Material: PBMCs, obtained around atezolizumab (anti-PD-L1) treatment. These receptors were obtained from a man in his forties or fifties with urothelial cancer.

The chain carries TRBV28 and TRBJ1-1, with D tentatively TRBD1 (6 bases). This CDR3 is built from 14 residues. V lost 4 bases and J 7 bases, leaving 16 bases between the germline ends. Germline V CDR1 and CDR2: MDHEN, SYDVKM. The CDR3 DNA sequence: TGTGCCAGCAGTTCTCTGACAGGTCGGAATGAAGCTTTCTTT. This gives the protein CASSSLTGRNEAFF.

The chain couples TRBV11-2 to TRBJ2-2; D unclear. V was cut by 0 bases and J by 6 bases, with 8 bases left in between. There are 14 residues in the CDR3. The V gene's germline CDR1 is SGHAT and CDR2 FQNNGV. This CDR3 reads CASSLDFQAGELFF. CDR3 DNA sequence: TGTGCCAGCAGCTTAGATTTCCAGGCCGGGGAGCTGTTTTTT.

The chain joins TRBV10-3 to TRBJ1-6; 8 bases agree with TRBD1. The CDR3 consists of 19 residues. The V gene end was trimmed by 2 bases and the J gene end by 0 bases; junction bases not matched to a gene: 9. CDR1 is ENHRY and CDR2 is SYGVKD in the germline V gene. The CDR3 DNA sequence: TGTGCCATCAGTGAGACCTCAGGACAGGGTCGCTCCTATAATTCACCCCTCCACTTT. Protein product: CAISETSGQGRSYNSPLHF.

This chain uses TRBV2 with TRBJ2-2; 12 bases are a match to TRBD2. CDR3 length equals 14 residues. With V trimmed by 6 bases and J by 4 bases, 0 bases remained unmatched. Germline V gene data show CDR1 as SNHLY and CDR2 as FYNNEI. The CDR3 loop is CASRGLAGTGELFF. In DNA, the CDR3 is TGTGCCAGCAGGGGACTAGCGGGCACCGGGGAGCTGTTTTTT.

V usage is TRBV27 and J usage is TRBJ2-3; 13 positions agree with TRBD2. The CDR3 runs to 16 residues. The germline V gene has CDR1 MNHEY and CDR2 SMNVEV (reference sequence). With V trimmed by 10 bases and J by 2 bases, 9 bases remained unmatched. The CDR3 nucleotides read TGTGCCAACCAGGGGACTAGCGGGATGGACACAGATACGCAGTATTTT. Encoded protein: CANQGTSGMDTDTQYF.

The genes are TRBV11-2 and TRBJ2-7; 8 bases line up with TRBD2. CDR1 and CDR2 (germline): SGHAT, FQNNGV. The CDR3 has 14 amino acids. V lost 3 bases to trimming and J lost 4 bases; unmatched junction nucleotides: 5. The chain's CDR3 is CASSFGLAGYEQYF. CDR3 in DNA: TGTGCCAGCAGCTTCGGACTAGCCGGGTACGAGCAGTACTTC.

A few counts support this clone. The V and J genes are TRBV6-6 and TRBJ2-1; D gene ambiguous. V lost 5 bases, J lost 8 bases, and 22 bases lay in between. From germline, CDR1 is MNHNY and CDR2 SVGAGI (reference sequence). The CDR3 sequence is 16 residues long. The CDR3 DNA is TGTGCCAGCAGTCCTCACGACTCATCCTTTTTCCATGAGCAGTTCTTC. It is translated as CASSPHDSSFFHEQFF.